The clone carrying this T cell receptor (beta chain) was observed a handful of times. After constant-region reverse-primer amplification, full-length variable regions underwent semi-nested PCR with Nested Universal Primer A. TCRdb re-called the 5' RACE reads with MiXCR, one entry per CDR3 protein. The sample has around 30,000 distinct CDR3 sequences, 27% seen once. Tregs were sorted as CD4+CD25+CD127-/low cells. The CDR3 covers 15 residues. V dropped 0 bases and J dropped 10 bases, with 13 bases sitting between them. Germline CDR1 and CDR2: LGHDT and YNNKEL (reference sequence). The clonotype originates from a female donor with breast cancer. The sequencing input was tumor-infiltrating Tregs sorted from the breast tumor. The chain combines TRBV3-1 with TRBJ1-6, with D perhaps TRBD1 (6 bases). Here the CDR3 reads CASSQEVGARSPLHF. The DNA for the CDR3 is TGTGCCAGCAGCCAAGAGGTGGGGGCAAGGTCACCCCTCCACTTT.